The clone carrying this T cell receptor (beta chain) has a single count. The sort gate was single viable CD3+CD4+CD8-CD45RO+ cells for memory CD4+ T cells. Total CD4+ T cells were enriched by CD4 positive selection. TCRdb's table, derived via immunoSEQ multiplex PCR, lists solely in-frame clones and lacks some. The profile shows about 60,000 clones, 70% to 80% of them singletons. This sample was included in a study of memory CD4+ T cells and cytomegalovirus serostatus. CDR1 and CDR2 from the germline V gene are LNHDA and SQIVND (reference sequence). The CDR3 length is 21 residues. V was clipped by 10 bases and J by 4 bases; unmatched bases: 28.

The V and J genes are TRBV19 and TRBJ2-7; the match to TRBD2 covers 13 bases. The clonotype comes from an adult in good health and CMV-seronegative. The sample was memory CD4+ T cells from blood. Here the CDR3 reads CAKGTCRTSGSYKFDQYEQYF. CDR3 nucleotide sequence: TGTGCCAAGGGGACATGCCGGACTAGCGGGAGCTATAAATTCGATCAATACGAGCAGTACTTC.